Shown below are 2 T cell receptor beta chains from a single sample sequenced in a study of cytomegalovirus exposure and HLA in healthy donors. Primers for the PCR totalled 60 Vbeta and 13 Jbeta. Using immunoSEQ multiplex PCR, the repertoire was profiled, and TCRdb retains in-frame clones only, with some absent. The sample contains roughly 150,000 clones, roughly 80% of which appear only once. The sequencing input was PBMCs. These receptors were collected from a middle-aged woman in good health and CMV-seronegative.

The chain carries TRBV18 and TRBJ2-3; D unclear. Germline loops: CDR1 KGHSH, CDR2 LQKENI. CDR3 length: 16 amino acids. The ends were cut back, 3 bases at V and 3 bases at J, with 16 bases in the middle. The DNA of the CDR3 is TGTGCCAGCTCACCCTTGACTTGGCAAGAAACAGATACGCAGTATTTT. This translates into CASSPLTWQETDTQYF.

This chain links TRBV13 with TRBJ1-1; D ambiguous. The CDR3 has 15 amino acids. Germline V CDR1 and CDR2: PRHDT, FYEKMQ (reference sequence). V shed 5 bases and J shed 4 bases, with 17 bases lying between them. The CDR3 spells CASSERSYEGTEAFF. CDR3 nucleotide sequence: TGTGCCAGCAGCGAAAGATCCTATGAGGGCACTGAAGCTTTCTTT.